This T cell receptor (beta chain) was recovered during a study of OX40 agonist ivuxolimab in advanced cancers. As for the study in general: Patients were dosed intravenously with ivuxolimab at 0.01 to 10 mg/kg every 2 weeks. Of mixed ages from about 23 to 90 and averaging about 65 years, the group was more than 65% male.

Assay used: immunoSEQ multiplex PCR; TCRdb lists only in-frame clones, some missing. The sample holds roughly 32,000 clones, approximately 81% seen once. Per germline, CDR1 MDHEN and CDR2 SYDVKM. This CDR3 is built from 12 residues. Trimming cost V 8 bases and J 3 bases, with 10 bases left between them. The V call is TRBV28, the J call TRBJ1-2; maybe TRBD1 (5 bases). The sequencing here drew on CD4+ or CD8+ T cells sorted from blood, taken in a trial of the OX40 agonist ivuxolimab. The receptor was isolated from an adult with an advanced solid tumor such as melanoma, head and neck, liver or kidney cancer. In DNA, the CDR3 is TGTGCCAGCCGTTGGGGGGACTATGGCTACACCTTC. It is translated as CASRWGDYGYTF.